These 20 T cell receptor beta chains originate from one sample sequenced in a study of T-cell reconstitution after alpha-beta-depleted transplantation in children. Unique molecular identifiers featured in how the TCRbeta library was prepared. TCRdb ran MiXCR on the PCR reads and lists one entry per CDR3 protein. The data contain roughly 500,000 distinct CDR3 sequences, more than 9% of them singletons. The specimen was PBMCs, collected before TCRalphabeta/CD19-depleted stem cell transplant. Receptor source: a child aged 2 to 10 with inherited bone marrow failure, due to receive a stem cell transplant.

This clonotype has ten or more counts. The rearrangement uses TRBV24-1 and TRBJ2-1; tentative D call: TRBD1 (5 bases). This CDR3 has 14 residues. Germline V gene data show CDR1 as KGHDR and CDR2 as SFDVKD. V dropped 1 base and J dropped 8 bases, with 11 bases sitting between them. The chain's CDR3 is CATSDFQGSDEQFF. As DNA, the CDR3 is TGTGCCACCAGTGATTTCCAGGGTTCCGATGAGCAGTTCTTC.

This clonotype has at least ten counts. The chain is built from TRBV4-3 and TRBJ2-3; maybe TRBD2 (6 bases). The CDR3 has 16 residues. V lost 3 bases to trimming and J lost 2 bases, with 15 bases between them. From germline, CDR1 is LGHNA and CDR2 YSLEER. CDR3 residues: CASSHWGGKATDTQYF. The CDR3 DNA sequence: TGCGCCAGCAGCCATTGGGGCGGGAAGGCCACAGATACGCAGTATTTT.

This clonotype was recorded many times. The rearrangement uses TRBV6-2 or TRBV6-3 and TRBJ2-1; D remains ambiguous. Trimming shortened V by 6 bases and J by 10 bases, and 10 bases separated the two germline ends. CDR1 and CDR2 (germline): MNHEY, SVGEGT. The CDR3 extends over 11 amino acids. CDR3 coding DNA: TGTGCCAGCAGGGACCCTGAGGAGCAGTTCTTC. This gives the protein CASRDPEEQFF.

This chain connects TRBV6-2 or TRBV6-3 to TRBJ2-1, with TRBD2 matching 9 bases. This CDR3 contains 14 residues. Germline CDR1 MNHEY, CDR2 SVGEGT. Trimming at V came to 8 bases and at J to 10 bases, leaving 12 bases not matched to a gene. The CDR3 reads CASGPSGEVKEQFF. In nucleotides, the CDR3 is TGTGCCAGCGGCCCTAGCGGGGAAGTCAAGGAGCAGTTCTTC.

The chain couples TRBV27 to TRBJ2-2; 7 positions match TRBD2. This CDR3 contains 14 residues. The trim removed 3 bases at V and 3 bases at J, leaving 1 base unmatched. Germline CDR1 MNHEY, CDR2 SMNVEV (reference sequence). CDR3 coding DNA: TGTGCCAGCAGTTTCCGGGGGGACACCGGGGAGCTGTTTTTT. Translating gives CASSFRGDTGELFF.

This clonotype occurred many times. The rearrangement links TRBV29-1 to TRBJ2-3; D gene ambiguous. Germline-derived CDR1 and CDR2 are SQVTM and ANQGSEA. V gave up 4 bases and J gave up 3 bases, with 20 bases separating them. CDR3 length: 16 residues. CDR3 protein: CSVVGPPNQATDTQYF. CDR3 sequence (DNA): TGCAGCGTTGTTGGACCGCCCAACCAGGCAACAGATACGCAGTATTTT.

V is TRBV5-1 and J is TRBJ2-6; 7 bases are shared with TRBD1. The germline V gene has CDR1 SGHRS and CDR2 YFSETQ. The CDR3 sequence is 17 residues long. The J segment lost 0 bases and the V segment lost 3 bases, leaving 6 bases of the junction unmatched. DNA for the CDR3: TGCGCCAGCAGCTACAGGGGTTCTAACTCTGGGGCCAACGTCCTGACTTTC. This codes for CASSYRGSNSGANVLTF.

The J gene is TRBJ2-1, the V gene TRBV30, with 8 positions matching TRBD2. V lost 3 bases and J lost 7; bases outside the gene matches: 8. The CDR3 loop spans 14 amino acids. Germline-derived CDR1 and CDR2 are GTSNPN and SVGIG (reference sequence). The CDR3 loop reads CAWSPGLGVNEQFF. In nucleotides, the CDR3 is TGTGCCTGGAGCCCGGGACTAGGTGTGAATGAGCAGTTCTTC.

This clonotype came up a few times. The chain joins TRBV11-2 to TRBJ1-3; D is undetermined. The V and J ends lost 1 base and 6 bases respectively, with 10 bases between them. The germline V gene encodes CDR1 SGHAT and CDR2 FQNNGV. The CDR3 loop spans 14 amino acids. CDR3 coding DNA: TGTGCCAGCAGCTTAGTTTGGGGAGAAAACACCATATATTTT. It codes for CASSLVWGENTIYF.

On this clonotype: This may be a read error: a much more frequent sequence differs by one nucleotide. The V and J genes are TRBV4-3 and TRBJ2-3; D might be TRBD1 (5 bases). Germline CDR1 reads LGHNA; CDR2 reads YSLEER. Trimming took off 3 bases at V and 4 bases at J, with 14 bases between the two ends. The CDR3 consists of 15 residues. CDR3 protein: CASSQGPGTSDTQYF. CDR3 DNA sequence: TGCGCCAGCAGCCAGGGGCCTGGCACCTCAGATACGCAGTATTTT.

Many counts were recorded for this clonotype. V gene TRBV20-1 combines with J gene TRBJ2-1, with D tentatively TRBD1 (5 bases). CDR1 is DFQATT, CDR2 SNEGSKA, per germline (reference sequence). With 5 bases removed from V and 8 bases from J, the gap between germline ends came to 19 bases. The CDR3 spans 14 residues. The DNA for the CDR3 is TGCAGTGCTCCGTCGAGACAGACTCGCGATGAGCAGTTCTTC. Translation gives CSAPSRQTRDEQFF.

On this clonotype: A clone one base away is much larger, so this may be a read error. The chain recombines TRBV9 with TRBJ2-1; TRBD1 matches 7 bases. CDR3 length: 19 amino acids. From germline, CDR1 is SGDLS and CDR2 YYNGEE. V trimming: 0 bases; J trimming: 6 bases; junction bases outside the gene matches: 18. The CDR3, as DNA: TGTGCCAGCAGCGTAGGACGGGACAGATACGGGTTGGCGATCAATGAGCAGTTCTTC. It translates to CASSVGRDRYGLAINEQFF.

This clonotype has a count of ten or more. The chain employs TRBV6-2 or TRBV6-3 and TRBJ2-7; D remains unclear. The CDR3 contains 11 residues. V shed 6 bases and J shed 3 bases, with 6 bases lying between them. Looked up from germline, CDR1 is MNHEY and CDR2 is SVGEGT. CDR3 residues: CASRKFYEQYF. Written as DNA, the CDR3 is TGTGCCAGCAGGAAGTTCTACGAGCAGTACTTC.

The genes are TRBV7-8 and TRBJ1-2; the D is unclear. This CDR3 spans 12 amino acids. Germline V lookup: CDR1 SGHVS, CDR2 FQNEAQ. Trimming took 3 bases from V and 4 from J, leaving 6 bases between them. The CDR3 DNA reads TGTGCCAGCAGCTTTGTCAGCTATGGCTACACCTTC. As protein: CASSFVSYGYTF.

This clonotype was detected a few times. The CDR3 coding sequence is TGTGCCAGCAGTTCCCCCGGGATTAGCGGGAGTGGAACAGATACGCAGTATTTT. This gives the protein CASSSPGISGSGTDTQYF. The gene calls are TRBV6-5 and TRBJ2-3; 9 nucleotides agree with TRBD2. The CDR3 loop spans 18 amino acids. Germline V gene data show CDR1 as MNHEY and CDR2 as SVGAGI. The V gene end was trimmed by 4 bases and the J gene end by 3 bases; junction bases not matched to a gene: 14.

This clonotype was seen at least ten times. This chain joins TRBV6-1 and TRBJ2-7, with TRBD1 matching 9 bases. V lost 9 bases, J lost 2 bases, and 5 bases stayed unmatched. CDR3 length: 13 amino acids. Germline-derived CDR1 and CDR2 are MNHNS and SASEGT. The CDR3 nucleotides are TGTGCCAGTCGACAGGGGGAAGCCTACGAGCAGTACTTC. This sequence encodes CASRQGEAYEQYF.

There are a few counts of this clonotype. The chain links TRBV4-3 to TRBJ2-2; D is unclear. CDR1 is LGHNA and CDR2 is YSLEER in the germline V gene. CDR3 length equals 15 residues. Trimming cost V 2 bases and J 3 bases, with 10 bases left between them. In nucleotides, the CDR3 is TGCGCCAGCAGCCAATTAAGTCCGGACACCGGGGAGCTGTTTTTT. Translation gives CASSQLSPDTGELFF.

This clonotype occurred a few times. This sequence joins TRBV10-3 and TRBJ2-5; the match to TRBD1 covers 7 bases. CDR1 is ENHRY, CDR2 SYGVKD, per germline. The ends lost 4 bases at V and 2 bases at J; junction bases unmatched: 1. This CDR3 has 13 residues. The DNA of the CDR3 is TGTGCCATCAGTGGACAGGGACAAGAGACCCAGTACTTC. Protein: CAISGQGQETQYF.

V is TRBV24-1 and J is TRBJ2-2; D may be TRBD2 (6 bases). V gave up 2 bases and J gave up 5 bases, with 11 bases separating them. The germline CDR1 and CDR2 sequences are KGHDR and SFDVKD. CDR3 size: 15 residues. Written as DNA, the CDR3 is TGTGCCACCAGTGATTCGGGACTGGTGACCGGGGAGCTGTTTTTT. This translates into CATSDSGLVTGELFF.

This clonotype occurred many times. The chain recombines TRBV5-6 with TRBJ2-3; D is possibly TRBD2 (5 bases). CDR3 length: 13 residues. The ends were cut back, 4 bases at V and 4 bases at J, with 10 bases in the middle. Germline V gene lookup returns CDR1 SGHDT and CDR2 YYEEEE. CDR3: CASSQWTADTQYF. CDR3 DNA sequence: TGTGCCAGCAGCCAGTGGACTGCAGATACGCAGTATTTT.